This T cell receptor (beta chain) was profiled in a study of blood T cell repertoires in COVID-19. Across the study: The cDNA or gDNA used as material had been derived from T cells, B-cell-depleted T cells, or PBMCs.

The authors' processing: Using reference gene primer amplification, nucleated cell counts were estimated. Profiling relied on immunoSEQ multiplex PCR, and the TCRdb table lists in-frame clones only, not all of them. V, J and clone size were drawn from that table, and D and trimming were deduced from the DNA. The sample shows fewer than 500,000 clones, around 87% of them seen only once. The cohort comprised adults aged 18 to 89 years residing in around 25 US areas. Participant reports of clinical history set cohort assignment. This clone was observed a few times. The origin of this receptor is a woman in her thirties with acute COVID-19. Sequenced: PBMCs or T cells enriched from blood (not recorded which).

The CDR3 DNA reads TGTGCCAGCAGCCGACGCGCTCCCTGGGACAGGGAAACCAATGAGCAGTTCTTC. It specifies CASSRRAPWDRETNEQFF. This chain joins TRBV7-3 and TRBJ2-1, with TRBD1 matching over 9 bases. CDR3 length equals 18 residues. Germline CDR1 is SGHTA and CDR2 is FQGTGA. With V trimmed by 5 bases and J by 6 bases, 17 bases remained unmatched.